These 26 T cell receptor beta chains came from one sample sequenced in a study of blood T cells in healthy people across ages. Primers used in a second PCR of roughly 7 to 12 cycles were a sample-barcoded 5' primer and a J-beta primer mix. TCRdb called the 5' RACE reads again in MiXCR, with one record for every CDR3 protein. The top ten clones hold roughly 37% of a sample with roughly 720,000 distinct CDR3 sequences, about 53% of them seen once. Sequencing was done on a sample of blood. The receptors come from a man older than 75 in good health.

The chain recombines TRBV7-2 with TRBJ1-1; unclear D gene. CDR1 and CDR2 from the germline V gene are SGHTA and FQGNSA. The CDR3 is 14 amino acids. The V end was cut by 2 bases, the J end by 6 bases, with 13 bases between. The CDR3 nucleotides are TGTGCCAGCAGCTTAACCGGGTGGCAGCCTGAAGCTTTCTTT. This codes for CASSLTGWQPEAFF.

The CDR3 DNA is TGCAGCGTTGTTGGCGGGAGCGCCACAGATACGCAGTATTTT. Residues: CSVVGGSATDTQYF. This chain joins TRBV29-1 and TRBJ2-3; 7 bases align to TRBD2. Germline V gives CDR1 SQVTM, CDR2 ANQGSEA. The CDR3 consists of 14 residues. V dropped 4 bases and J dropped 2; count of bases not matched to a gene: 6.

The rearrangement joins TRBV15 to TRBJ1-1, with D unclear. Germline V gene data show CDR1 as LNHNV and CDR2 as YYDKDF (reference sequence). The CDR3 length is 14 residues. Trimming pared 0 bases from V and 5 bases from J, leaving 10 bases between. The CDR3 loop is CATSRDLLGTEAFF. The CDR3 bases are TGTGCCACCAGCAGAGATCTTCTAGGTACTGAAGCTTTCTTT.

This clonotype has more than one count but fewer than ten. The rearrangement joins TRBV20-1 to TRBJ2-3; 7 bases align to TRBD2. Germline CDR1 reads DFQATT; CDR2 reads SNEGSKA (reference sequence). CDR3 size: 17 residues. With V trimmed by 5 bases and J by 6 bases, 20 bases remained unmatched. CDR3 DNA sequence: TGCAGTGCTGCCCTTTTGGTGGCGGGAGTGGTCCGGGATACGCAGTATTTT. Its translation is CSAALLVAGVVRDTQYF.

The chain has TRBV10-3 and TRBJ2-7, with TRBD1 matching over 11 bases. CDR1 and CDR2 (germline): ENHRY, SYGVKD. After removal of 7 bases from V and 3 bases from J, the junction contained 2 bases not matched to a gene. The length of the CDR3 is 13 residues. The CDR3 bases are TGTGCCATCACCGGGACAGGGGGCTACGAGCAGTACTTC. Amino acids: CAITGTGGYEQYF.

CDR3 nucleotide sequence: TGTGCCAGCAGCTCAGAGGGAGAGCGGGGCTCCTACGAGCAGTACTTC. It is translated as CASSSEGERGSYEQYF. The chain carries TRBV7-8 and TRBJ2-4; 7 bases map to TRBD2. Matching the DNA end better, TRBJ2-7 makes the J call doubtful. CDR3 size: 16 residues. Germline lookup yields CDR1 SGHVS and CDR2 FQNEAQ.

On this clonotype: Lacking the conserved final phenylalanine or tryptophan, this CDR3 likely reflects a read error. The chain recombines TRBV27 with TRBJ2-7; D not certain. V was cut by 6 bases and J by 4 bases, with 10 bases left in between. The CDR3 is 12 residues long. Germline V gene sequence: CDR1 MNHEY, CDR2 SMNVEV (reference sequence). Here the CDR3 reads CASSPLGYEQYL. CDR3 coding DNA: TGTGCCAGCAGCCCCTTGGGGTACGAGCAGTACCTC.

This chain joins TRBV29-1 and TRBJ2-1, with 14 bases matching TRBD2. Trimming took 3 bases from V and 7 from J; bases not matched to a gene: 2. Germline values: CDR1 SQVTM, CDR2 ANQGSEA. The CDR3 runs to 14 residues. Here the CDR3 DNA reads TGCAGCGTTGAGACTAGCGGGAGGGGGAATGAGCAGTTCTTC. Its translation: CSVETSGRGNEQFF.

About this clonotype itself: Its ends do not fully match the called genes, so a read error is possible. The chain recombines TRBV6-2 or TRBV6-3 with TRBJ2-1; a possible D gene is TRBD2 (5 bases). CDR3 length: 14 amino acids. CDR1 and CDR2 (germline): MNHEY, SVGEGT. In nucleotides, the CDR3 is TGTGTCAGCAGTACTCGAGGGAGTAGAAATGGGCAGTTCTTC. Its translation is CVSSTRGSRNGQFF.

The DNA of the CDR3 is TGCAGTGCTAGGAGCCAGGGGGCTCATGGCTACACCTTC. It specifies CSARSQGAHGYTF. V usage is TRBV20-1 and J usage is TRBJ1-2; 8 positions match TRBD1. The V segment lost 3 bases and the J segment 6 bases; nucleotides outside the gene matches: 6. This CDR3 has 13 residues. Germline V gene sequence: CDR1 DFQATT, CDR2 SNEGSKA (reference sequence).

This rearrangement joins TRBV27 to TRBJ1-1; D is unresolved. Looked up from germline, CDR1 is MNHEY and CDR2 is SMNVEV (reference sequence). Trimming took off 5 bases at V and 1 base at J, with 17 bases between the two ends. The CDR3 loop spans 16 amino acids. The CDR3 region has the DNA TGTGCCAGCAGTCCCCCCTCGGGAGAGGGGAACACTGAAGCTTTCTTT. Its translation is CASSPPSGEGNTEAFF.

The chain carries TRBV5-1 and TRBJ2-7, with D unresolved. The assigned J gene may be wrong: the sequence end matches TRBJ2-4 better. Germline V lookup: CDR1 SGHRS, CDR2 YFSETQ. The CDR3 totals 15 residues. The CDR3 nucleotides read TGCGCCAGCAGCCCCCAGTGTACAGCCAAAAACATTCAGTACTTC. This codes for CASSPQCTAKNIQYF.

The CDR3 DNA sequence: TGCAGTGCTTGGGAACTAGCGGGAGGGCAGTCCGAGCAGTACTTC. The encoded protein is CSAWELAGGQSEQYF. The V and J genes are TRBV20-1 and TRBJ2-4; TRBD2 matches 13 bases. The J call is uncertain, as TRBJ2-7 better fits the DNA end. The CDR3 is 15 amino acids. Looked up from germline, CDR1 is DFQATT and CDR2 is SNEGSKA (reference sequence).

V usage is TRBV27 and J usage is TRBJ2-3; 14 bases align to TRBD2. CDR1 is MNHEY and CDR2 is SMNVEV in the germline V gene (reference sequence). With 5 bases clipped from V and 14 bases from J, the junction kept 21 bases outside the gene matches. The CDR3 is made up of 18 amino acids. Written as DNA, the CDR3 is TGTGCCAGCAGTAAAACGACTAGCGGGAGGGCCGAGCACAGATACGCGTATTTT. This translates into CASSKTTSGRAEHRYAYF.

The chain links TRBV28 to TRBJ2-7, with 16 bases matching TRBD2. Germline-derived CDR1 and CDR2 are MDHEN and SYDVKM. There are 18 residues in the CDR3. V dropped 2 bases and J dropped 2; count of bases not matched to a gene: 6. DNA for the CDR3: TGTGCCAGCAGTTTAGGGACTAGCGGGAGGGCATGGACCTACGAGCAGTACTTC. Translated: CASSLGTSGRAWTYEQYF.

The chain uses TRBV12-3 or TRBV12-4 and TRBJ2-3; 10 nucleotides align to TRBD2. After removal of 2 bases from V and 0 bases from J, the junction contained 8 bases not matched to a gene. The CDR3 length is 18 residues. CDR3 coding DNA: TGTGCCAGCAGTTTACCGGCTAGCGGGAGCTTTAGCACAGATACGCAGTATTTT. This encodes CASSLPASGSFSTDTQYF.

CDR3 bases: TGCAGTGCTAGAGTCCCGGTGAACACTGAAGCTTTCTTT. Residues: CSARVPVNTEAFF. This chain uses TRBV20-1 with TRBJ1-1; D is undetermined. V gave up 1 base and J gave up 0 bases, with 6 bases separating them. Germline V CDR1 and CDR2: DFQATT, SNEGSKA (reference sequence). The CDR3 extends over 13 amino acids.

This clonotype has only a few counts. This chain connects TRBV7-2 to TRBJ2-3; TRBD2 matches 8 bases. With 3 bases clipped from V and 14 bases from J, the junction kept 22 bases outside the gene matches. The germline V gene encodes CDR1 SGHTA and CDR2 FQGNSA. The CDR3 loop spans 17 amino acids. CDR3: CASSFLPGTSAGGDAYF. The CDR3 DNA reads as TGTGCCAGCAGCTTCCTACCCGGGACTAGTGCGGGAGGAGACGCGTATTTT.

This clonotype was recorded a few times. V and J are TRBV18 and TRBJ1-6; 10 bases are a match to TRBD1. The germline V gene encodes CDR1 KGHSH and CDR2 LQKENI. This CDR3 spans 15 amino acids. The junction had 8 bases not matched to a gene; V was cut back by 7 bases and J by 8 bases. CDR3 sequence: CASFSTGGRDSPLHF. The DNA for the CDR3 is TGTGCCAGCTTTTCGACAGGGGGCCGGGATTCACCCCTCCACTTT. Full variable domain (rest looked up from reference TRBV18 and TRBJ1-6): NAGVMQNPRHLVRRRGQEARLRCSPMKGHSHVYWYRQLPEEGLKFMVYLQKENIIDESGMPKERFSAEFPKEGPSILRIQQVVRGDSAAYFCASFSTGGRDSPLHFGNGTRLTVT.

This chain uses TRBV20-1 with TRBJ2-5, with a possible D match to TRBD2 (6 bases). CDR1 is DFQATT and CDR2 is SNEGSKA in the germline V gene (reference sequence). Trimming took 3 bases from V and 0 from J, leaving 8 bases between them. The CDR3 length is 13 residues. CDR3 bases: TGCAGTGCTAGGGCGGGGTACCAAGAGACCCAGTACTTC. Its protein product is CSARAGYQETQYF.

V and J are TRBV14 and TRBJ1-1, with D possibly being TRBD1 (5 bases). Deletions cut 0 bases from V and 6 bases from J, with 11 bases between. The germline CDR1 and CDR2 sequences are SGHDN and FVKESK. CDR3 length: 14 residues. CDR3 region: CASSQEWGVAEAFF. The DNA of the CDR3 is TGTGCCAGCAGCCAAGAATGGGGGGTCGCTGAAGCTTTCTTT.

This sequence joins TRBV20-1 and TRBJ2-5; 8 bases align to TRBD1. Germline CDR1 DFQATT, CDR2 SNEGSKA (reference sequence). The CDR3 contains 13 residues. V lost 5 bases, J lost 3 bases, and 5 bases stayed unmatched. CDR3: CSAYKTGEETQYF. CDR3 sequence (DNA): TGCAGTGCTTATAAGACAGGGGAAGAGACCCAGTACTTC.

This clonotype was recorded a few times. CDR3 residues: CSANPPGGNQPQHF. The DNA of the CDR3 is TGCAGTGCTAACCCCCCTGGGGGTAATCAGCCCCAGCATTTT. The V and J genes are TRBV20-1 and TRBJ1-5, with D possibly TRBD1 on 5 matching bases. This CDR3 has 14 amino acids. V lost 4 bases and J lost 4, with 14 bases in between. CDR1 is DFQATT and CDR2 is SNEGSKA in the germline V gene (reference sequence).

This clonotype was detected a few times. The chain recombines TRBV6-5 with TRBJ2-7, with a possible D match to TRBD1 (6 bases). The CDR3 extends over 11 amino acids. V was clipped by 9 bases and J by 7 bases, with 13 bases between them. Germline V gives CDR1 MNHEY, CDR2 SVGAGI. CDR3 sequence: CASFRGGEQYF. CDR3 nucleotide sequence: TGTGCCAGTTTCAGGGGCGGGGAGCAGTACTTC.

The DNA for the CDR3 is TGTGCCAGCAGGTCCGGGAGCGCAAGGGGTGAGCAGTTCTTC. This sequence encodes CASRSGSARGEQFF. V usage is TRBV12-3 or TRBV12-4 and J usage is TRBJ2-1, with D possibly being TRBD2 (6 bases). Trimming left V 6 bases short and J 9 bases short, with 18 bases between. This CDR3 contains 14 residues.

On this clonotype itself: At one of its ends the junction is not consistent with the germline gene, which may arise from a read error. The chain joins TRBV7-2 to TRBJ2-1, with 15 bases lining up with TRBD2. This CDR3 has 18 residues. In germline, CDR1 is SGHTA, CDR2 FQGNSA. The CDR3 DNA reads TGTGCCAGCAGCCTAGGACCAGGACTAGCGGGAGGGGCCGGGGAGCTGTTCTTC. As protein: CASSLGPGLAGGAGELFF. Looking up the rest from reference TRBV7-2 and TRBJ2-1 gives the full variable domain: GAGVSQSPSNKVTEKGKDVELRCDPISGHTALYWYRQSLGQGLEFLIYFQGNSAPDKSGLPSDRFSAERTGGSVSTLTIQRTQQEDSAVYLCASSLGPGLAGGAGELFFGPGTRLTVL.